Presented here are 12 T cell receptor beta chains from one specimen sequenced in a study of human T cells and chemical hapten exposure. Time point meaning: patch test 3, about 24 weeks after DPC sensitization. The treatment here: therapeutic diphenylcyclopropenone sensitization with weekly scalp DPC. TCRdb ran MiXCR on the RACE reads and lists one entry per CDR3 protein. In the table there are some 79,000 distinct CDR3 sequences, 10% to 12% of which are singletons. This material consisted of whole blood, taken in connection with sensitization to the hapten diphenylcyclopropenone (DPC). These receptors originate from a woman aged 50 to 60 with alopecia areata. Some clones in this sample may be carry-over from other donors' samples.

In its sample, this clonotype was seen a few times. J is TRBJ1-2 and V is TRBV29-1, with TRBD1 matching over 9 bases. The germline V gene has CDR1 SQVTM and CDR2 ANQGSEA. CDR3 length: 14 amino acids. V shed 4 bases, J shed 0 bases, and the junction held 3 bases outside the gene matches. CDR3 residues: CSVARQGANYGYTF. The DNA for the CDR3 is TGCAGCGTTGCTCGACAGGGGGCTAACTATGGCTACACCTTC.

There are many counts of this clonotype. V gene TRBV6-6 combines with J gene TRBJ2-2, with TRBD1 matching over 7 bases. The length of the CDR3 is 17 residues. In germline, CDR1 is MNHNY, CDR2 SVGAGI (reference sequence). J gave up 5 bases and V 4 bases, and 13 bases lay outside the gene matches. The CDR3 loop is CASSWAGDRVKTGELFF. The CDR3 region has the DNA TGTGCCAGCAGTTGGGCCGGAGACAGGGTTAAGACCGGGGAGCTGTTTTTT.

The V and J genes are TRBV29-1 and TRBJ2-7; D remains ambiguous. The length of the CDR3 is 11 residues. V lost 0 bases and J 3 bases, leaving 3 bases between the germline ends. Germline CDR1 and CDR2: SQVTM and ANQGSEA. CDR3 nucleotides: TGCAGCGTTGAAGAAGACTACGAGCAGTACTTC. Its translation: CSVEEDYEQYF.

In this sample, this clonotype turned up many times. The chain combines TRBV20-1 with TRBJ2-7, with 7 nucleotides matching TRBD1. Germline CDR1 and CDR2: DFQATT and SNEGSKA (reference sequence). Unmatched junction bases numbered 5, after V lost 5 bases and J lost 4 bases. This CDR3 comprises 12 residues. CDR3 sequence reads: CSAGTEHYEQYF. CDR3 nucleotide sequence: TGCAGTGCTGGGACAGAACATTACGAGCAGTACTTC.

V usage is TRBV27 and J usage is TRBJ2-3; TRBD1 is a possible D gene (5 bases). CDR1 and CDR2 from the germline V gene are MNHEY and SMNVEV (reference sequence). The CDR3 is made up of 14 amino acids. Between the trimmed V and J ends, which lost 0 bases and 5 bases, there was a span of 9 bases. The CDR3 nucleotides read TGTGCCAGCAGTTTATCAGGGGCTGAAGATACGCAGTATTTT. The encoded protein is CASSLSGAEDTQYF.

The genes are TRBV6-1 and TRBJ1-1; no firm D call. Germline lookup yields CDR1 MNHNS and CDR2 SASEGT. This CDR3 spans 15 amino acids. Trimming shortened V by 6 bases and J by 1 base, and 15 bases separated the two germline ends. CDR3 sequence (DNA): TGTGCCAGCAGGACCGAGTTGAGGAGGAACACTGAAGCTTTCTTT. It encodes CASRTELRRNTEAFF.

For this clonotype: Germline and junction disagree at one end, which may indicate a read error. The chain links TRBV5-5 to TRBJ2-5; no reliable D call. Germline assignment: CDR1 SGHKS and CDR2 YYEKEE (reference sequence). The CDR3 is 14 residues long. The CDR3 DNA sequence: TGTGCCAGCAGCTTGCGACGGATCCAAGAGTCCCAGTACTTC. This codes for CASSLRRIQESQYF.

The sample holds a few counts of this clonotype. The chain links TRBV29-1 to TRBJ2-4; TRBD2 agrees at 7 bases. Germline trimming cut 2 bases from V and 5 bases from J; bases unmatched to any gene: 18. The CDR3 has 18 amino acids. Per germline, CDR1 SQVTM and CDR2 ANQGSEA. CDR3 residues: CSVESGSGAMTGENIQYF. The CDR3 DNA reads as TGCAGCGTTGAATCTGGCAGCGGGGCCATGACGGGGGAAAACATTCAGTACTTC.

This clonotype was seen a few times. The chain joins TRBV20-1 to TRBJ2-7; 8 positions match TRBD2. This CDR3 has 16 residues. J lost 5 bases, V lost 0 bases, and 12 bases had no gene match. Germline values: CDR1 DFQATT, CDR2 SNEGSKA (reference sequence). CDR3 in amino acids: CSAREASGRRTDEQYF. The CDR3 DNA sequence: TGCAGTGCTAGAGAGGCGAGCGGGAGAAGGACCGACGAGCAGTACTTC.

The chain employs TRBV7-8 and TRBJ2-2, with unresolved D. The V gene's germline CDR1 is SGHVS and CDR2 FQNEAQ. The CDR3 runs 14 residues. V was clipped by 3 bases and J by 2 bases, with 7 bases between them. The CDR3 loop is CASSLQLNTGELFF. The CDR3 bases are TGTGCCAGCAGCTTGCAGCTCAACACCGGGGAGCTGTTTTTT.

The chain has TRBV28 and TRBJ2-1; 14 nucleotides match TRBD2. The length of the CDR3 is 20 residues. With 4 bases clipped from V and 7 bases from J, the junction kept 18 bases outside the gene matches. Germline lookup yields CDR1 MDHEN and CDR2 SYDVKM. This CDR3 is CASSSHGLAGGPRVLNEQFF. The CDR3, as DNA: TGTGCCAGCAGTTCCCACGGACTAGCGGGAGGCCCGCGGGTGTTGAATGAGCAGTTCTTC.

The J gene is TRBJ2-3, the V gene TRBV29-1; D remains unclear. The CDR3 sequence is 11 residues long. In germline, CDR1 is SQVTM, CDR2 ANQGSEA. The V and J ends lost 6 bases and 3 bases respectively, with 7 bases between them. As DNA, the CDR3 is TGCAGCGTCGATCTTACAGATACGCAGTATTTT. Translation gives CSVDLTDTQYF.